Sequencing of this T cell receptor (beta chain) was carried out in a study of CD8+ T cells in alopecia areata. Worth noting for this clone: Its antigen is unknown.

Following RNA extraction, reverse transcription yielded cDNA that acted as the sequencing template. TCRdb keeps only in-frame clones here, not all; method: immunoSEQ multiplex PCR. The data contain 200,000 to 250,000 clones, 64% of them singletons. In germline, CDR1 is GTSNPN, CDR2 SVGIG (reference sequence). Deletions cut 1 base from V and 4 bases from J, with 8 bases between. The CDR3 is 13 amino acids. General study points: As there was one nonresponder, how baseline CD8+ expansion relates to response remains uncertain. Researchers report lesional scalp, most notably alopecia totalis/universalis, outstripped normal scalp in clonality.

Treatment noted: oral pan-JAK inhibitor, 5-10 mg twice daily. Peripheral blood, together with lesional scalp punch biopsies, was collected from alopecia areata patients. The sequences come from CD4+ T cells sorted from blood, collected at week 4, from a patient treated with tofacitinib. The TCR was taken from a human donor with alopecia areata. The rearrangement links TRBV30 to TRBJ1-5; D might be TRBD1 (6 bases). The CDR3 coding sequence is TGTGCCTGGAGTGCTGACAGGAATCAGCCCCAGCATTTT. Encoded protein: CAWSADRNQPQHF.